These 24 T cell receptor beta chains share one sample of origin, sequenced in a study of blood T cell repertoires in COVID-19. This table comes from immunoSEQ multiplex PCR, and its TCRdb copy is limited to in-frame clones, with some not included. The sample has 50,000 to 60,000 clones, 81% seen once; the top ten hold under 30%. The sequencing sample was made of peripheral blood. Receptors originate from an elderly woman with COVID-19, enrolled during active disease.

The V call is TRBV10-3, the J call TRBJ2-2; perhaps TRBD1 as D (6 bases). The CDR3 consists of 13 residues. Trimming left V 10 bases short and J 5 bases short, with 14 bases between. Per germline, CDR1 ENHRY and CDR2 SYGVKD. The CDR3 reads CATYPQGTGELFF. CDR3 DNA: TGTGCCACCTATCCACAGGGAACCGGGGAGCTGTTTTTT.

The chain employs TRBV4-1 and TRBJ1-1, with 9 bases identical to TRBD1. The CDR3 is 15 residues long. The germline V gene has CDR1 MGHRA and CDR2 YSYEKL. V was pared by 3 bases and J by 3 bases, with 5 bases of the junction left unmatched. The CDR3 sequence: CASSHRQGVDTEAFF. CDR3 sequence (DNA): TGCGCCAGCAGCCACCGACAGGGGGTCGACACTGAAGCTTTCTTT.

This clone appeared a few times. The chain is built from TRBV9 and TRBJ1-3; 9 bases agree with TRBD1. Trimming at V came to 0 bases and at J to 2 bases, leaving 0 bases not matched to a gene. The germline V gene has CDR1 SGDLS and CDR2 YYNGEE. CDR3 length: 15 amino acids. CDR3: CASSVGTGAGNTIYF. The DNA of the CDR3 is TGTGCCAGCAGCGTAGGGACAGGGGCTGGAAACACCATATATTTT.

The chain combines TRBV6-1 with TRBJ2-7; possible D gene TRBD2, 5 bases. The length of the CDR3 is 12 residues. V lost 0 bases, J lost 5 bases, and 5 bases lay in between. Looked up from germline, CDR1 is MNHNS and CDR2 is SASEGT. In DNA, the CDR3 is TGTGCCAGCAGTGAAGCGAGGGACGAGCAGTACTTC. It encodes CASSEARDEQYF.

V gene TRBV2 combines with J gene TRBJ1-3; 8 bases agree with TRBD1. Trimming removed 7 bases from V and 11 bases from J; junction bases left unmatched: 13. Germline assignment: CDR1 SNHLY and CDR2 FYNNEI. The CDR3 extends over 14 amino acids. The CDR3 is CASTTLDRGGPIYF. The CDR3 DNA reads as TGTGCCAGCACCACCTTAGACAGGGGAGGGCCCATATATTTT.

This clone has only a few counts. The chain carries TRBV9 and TRBJ2-1; 11 nucleotides match TRBD2. The CDR3 spans 16 residues. J gave up 4 bases and V 3 bases, and 6 bases lay outside the gene matches. Germline assignment: CDR1 SGDLS and CDR2 YYNGEE. CDR3 loop: CASSASTSGTYNEQFF. CDR3 DNA sequence: TGTGCCAGCAGCGCTTCGACTAGCGGGACTTACAATGAGCAGTTCTTC.

The V call is TRBV30, the J call TRBJ1-6; 7 positions agree with TRBD1. J gave up 7 bases and V 1 base, and 16 bases lay outside the gene matches. In germline, CDR1 is GTSNPN, CDR2 SVGIG (reference sequence). This CDR3 region has 18 residues. CDR3: CAWSGRVTGNRANSPLHF. The CDR3 region has the DNA TGTGCCTGGAGTGGAAGAGTGACAGGGAACAGGGCAAATTCACCCCTCCACTTT.

The chain is built from TRBV7-3 and TRBJ2-1, with D possibly being TRBD1 (6 bases). Germline CDR1 reads SGHTA; CDR2 reads FQGTGA. The germline V and J ends were trimmed by 5 bases and 5 bases, with 22 bases remaining between them. CDR3 length equals 17 residues. Here the CDR3 reads CASSIYRTVSADNEQFF. The CDR3 region has the DNA TGTGCCAGCAGCATCTACCGGACAGTCTCGGCCGACAATGAGCAGTTCTTC.

The V and J genes are TRBV5-6 and TRBJ2-1, with TRBD2 matching 11 bases. Germline V gives CDR1 SGHDT, CDR2 YYEEEE. Unmatched junction bases numbered 8, after V lost 3 bases and J lost 6 bases. The CDR3 runs 16 residues. The DNA for the CDR3 is TGTGCCAGCAGCTGGGATGGGACTAGCGGATCCAATGAGCAGTTCTTC. Translation gives CASSWDGTSGSNEQFF.

This clone came up a few times. In DNA, the CDR3 is TGTGCCAGCTCACAAATCTCCTTAGCTGCTGAAGCTTTCTTT. It specifies CASSQISLAAEAFF. V usage is TRBV18 and J usage is TRBJ1-1, with D uncertain. This CDR3 comprises 14 residues. Trimming shortened V by 4 bases and J by 6 bases, and 15 bases separated the two germline ends. In germline, CDR1 is KGHSH, CDR2 LQKENI.

The V and J genes are TRBV24-1 and TRBJ1-2, with D possibly TRBD1 on 5 matching bases. Germline CDR1 and CDR2: KGHDR and SFDVKD. The CDR3 extends over 11 amino acids. V dropped 6 bases and J dropped 7 bases, with 8 bases sitting between them. CDR3 amino acids: CATSSGAGYTF. CDR3 nucleotide sequence: TGTGCCACCAGTAGTGGGGCTGGCTACACCTTC.

J is TRBJ2-5 and V is TRBV7-8, with 8 nucleotides matching TRBD2. The V segment lost 7 bases and the J segment 4 bases; nucleotides outside the gene matches: 8. The germline V gene encodes CDR1 SGHVS and CDR2 FQNEAQ. There are 14 residues in the CDR3. This CDR3 reads CASIRGGATETQYF. As DNA, the CDR3 is TGTGCCAGCATCCGGGGGGGGGCGACAGAGACCCAGTACTTC.

This chain connects TRBV2 to TRBJ2-7; perhaps TRBD2 as D (5 bases). Trimming shortened V by 4 bases and J by 4 bases, and 11 bases separated the two germline ends. From germline, CDR1 is SNHLY and CDR2 FYNNEI. The CDR3 covers 13 residues. The CDR3 protein is CASSARGLYEQYF. CDR3 DNA: TGTGCCAGCAGTGCTCGAGGGTTGTACGAGCAGTACTTC. Based on the CDR3 plus reference TRBV2 and TRBJ2-7, the full variable domain is EPEVTQTPSHQVTQMGQEVILRCVPISNHLYFYWYRQILGQKVEFLVSFYNNEISEKSEIFDDQFSVERPDGSNFTLKIRSTKLEDSAMYFCASSARGLYEQYFGPGTRLTVT.

This clone turned up a few times. The CDR3 DNA reads TGTGCCAGCAGTGAAGTTCCCGGGGACGAGCAGTACTTC. Amino acid sequence: CASSEVPGDEQYF. V gene TRBV6-1 combines with J gene TRBJ2-7, with a possible D match to TRBD2 (5 bases). Trimming cost V 1 base and J 5 bases, with 9 bases left between them. The CDR3 extends over 13 amino acids. CDR1 and CDR2 (germline): MNHNS, SASEGT.

The chain is built from TRBV27 and TRBJ1-6, with D tentatively TRBD1 (6 bases). V lost 5 bases, J lost 9 bases, and 14 bases lay in between. Germline CDR1 and CDR2: MNHEY and SMNVEV (reference sequence). This CDR3 has 14 residues. The CDR3 DNA is TGTGCCAGCAGTCAACAGGGATTGGGTTCACCCCTCCACTTT. This codes for CASSQQGLGSPLHF.

This clone was picked up one time. The rearrangement uses TRBV5-1 and TRBJ2-2; D is unresolved. CDR3 length equals 15 residues. The germline V gene has CDR1 SGHRS and CDR2 YFSETQ. Trimming stripped 3 bases from V and 1 base from J, with 10 bases between. CDR3 nucleotide sequence: TGCGCCAGCAGCTGGCGCGGAGAGAACACCGGGGAGCTGTTTTTT. Translating it yields CASSWRGENTGELFF.

This chain joins TRBV3-1 (or the pseudogene TRBV3-2) and TRBJ2-3; 9 positions match TRBD2. The junction had 7 bases not matched to a gene; V was cut back by 6 bases and J by 0 bases. Germline CDR1 and CDR2: LGHDT and YNNKEL (reference sequence). The CDR3 runs 16 residues. The CDR3 loop is CASSRFTSGSTDTQYF. The CDR3 DNA sequence: TGTGCCAGCAGTCGTTTCACTAGCGGGAGCACAGATACGCAGTATTTT.

Sample share makes this clone medium-sized. J is TRBJ1-1 and V is TRBV6-6, with 8 nucleotides matching TRBD1. The CDR3 spans 13 residues. With 6 bases clipped from V and 9 bases from J, the junction kept 9 bases outside the gene matches. The germline V gene has CDR1 MNHNY and CDR2 SVGAGI (reference sequence). CDR3 nucleotides: TGTGCCAGCAGCTCGGACAGGGCCGCTCAAGCTTTCTTT. Encoded protein: CASSSDRAAQAFF.

The V call is TRBV27, the J call TRBJ2-7; TRBD2 matches 7 bases. The CDR3 contains 14 residues. The J segment lost 1 base and the V segment lost 0 bases, leaving 0 bases of the junction unmatched. Per the germline V gene, CDR1 is MNHEY and CDR2 is SMNVEV (reference sequence). CDR3 region: CASSLSGGSYEQYF. The CDR3 DNA reads as TGTGCCAGCAGTTTATCCGGGGGGTCCTACGAGCAGTACTTC.

This clone showed up many times. The chain uses TRBV18 and TRBJ1-6, with 7 bases aligning to TRBD1. V lost 3 bases and J lost 0; bases outside the gene matches: 5. Germline loops: CDR1 KGHSH, CDR2 LQKENI. The CDR3 consists of 17 residues. CDR3 in amino acids: CASSPRTGRSYNSPLHF. CDR3 in DNA: TGTGCCAGCTCACCCCGGACAGGCCGCTCCTATAATTCACCCCTCCACTTT.

V and J are TRBV25-1 and TRBJ2-1, with 10 nucleotides matching TRBD2. Germline V lookup: CDR1 MGHDK, CDR2 SYGVNS. The CDR3 has 16 amino acids. V trimming: 2 bases; J trimming: 6 bases; junction bases outside the gene matches: 7. CDR3 protein: CASSENLAGVRNEQFF. Written as DNA, the CDR3 is TGTGCCAGCAGTGAAAACCTAGCGGGAGTTCGCAATGAGCAGTTCTTC.

The gene calls are TRBV5-1 and TRBJ2-2; 15 positions agree with TRBD2. The ends lost 4 bases at V and 6 bases at J; junction bases unmatched: 10. The CDR3 consists of 18 residues. Per germline, CDR1 SGHRS and CDR2 YFSETQ. The chain's CDR3 is CASSRTSGRAGVPGELFF. CDR3 in DNA: TGCGCCAGCAGCAGGACTAGCGGGAGGGCCGGGGTGCCCGGGGAGCTGTTTTTT.

On this clone itself: It is unclear where the CDR3 begins or ends on the DNA, so no DNA is shown, and the CDR3 is as TCRdb lists it. The V gene is TRBV6-5, the J gene TRBJ2-5; the table gives TRBD1 as D, unverified against the DNA. Per the germline V gene, CDR1 is MNHEY and CDR2 is SVGAGI. Inclusive of both ends, the CDR3 amounts to 14 amino acids. CDR3 amino acids: CASSTSAGMETQYF.

The rearrangement uses TRBV18 and TRBJ2-7; possible D gene TRBD1, 5 bases. This CDR3 comprises 13 residues. Germline-derived CDR1 and CDR2 are KGHSH and LQKENI. V was shortened by 4 bases and J by 3 bases, with 10 bases between the two germline ends. The CDR3 loop is CASSRDSVYEQYF. The CDR3 DNA is TGTGCCAGCTCACGTGACAGTGTCTACGAGCAGTACTTC.